This entry is about one T cell receptor (beta chain). Its antigen is not identified. This sample stems from a study of cytomegalovirus exposure and HLA in healthy donors. Amplification used 60 Vbeta primers and 13 Jbeta primers. Method: immunoSEQ multiplex PCR; TCRdb's copy keeps in-frame clones and lacks some. The sample gives 130,000 to 150,000 clones, approximately 78% of which show up once; 2.4% is in the top ten. Deletions cut 4 bases from V and 3 bases from J, with 14 bases between. Germline V gene lookup returns CDR1 LGHNA and CDR2 YSLEER. This CDR3 contains 15 residues. Study-level findings and limits: Later analysis associated a missense DCLRE1C variant with TCR beta V- and J-gene trimming. Segments of the TCR beta V type were, in most cases, productive about 90% or about 30% of the time in an earlier analysis. Sequencing had likely introduced a cluster of highly shared sequence variants as an artifact. CMV serostatus was the only immune exposure information that was available.

Sequenced sample: PBMCs. The TCR originated in a woman younger than 35 in good health and CMV-seropositive. The rearrangement joins TRBV4-3 to TRBJ2-3, with D perhaps TRBD1 (6 bases). CDR3 DNA: TGCGCCAGCAGCCGACAGGTAGAGGTGACAGATACGCAGTATTTT. Its translation is CASSRQVEVTDTQYF.